Here is one T cell receptor (beta chain) with its context. What it recognizes is unknown. Researchers made TCR beta libraries by using iRepertoire HTBI primers and running Arm-PCR on CDR3 regions. From the multiplex PCR reads, TCRdb called clonotypes with MiXCR, one entry per CDR3 protein. The sample has 400,000 or so distinct CDR3 sequences; roughly 20% are singletons. These data belong to a study of regulatory T cells in long-lasting Graves disease. Documented time point: persistent/refractory GD, antithyroid drugs over 5 years with positive TRAb. PBMC RNA served as the TCR library source. Peripheral blood, nine milliliters of it, was drawn into EDTA tubes. General study results and limits: Fewer public clonotypes were shared by new patients (just under 1,000) than by persistent patients (roughly 2,600).

Sequences were derived from peripheral blood mononuclear cells (PBMCs), sampled when the disease was refractory, from a patient treated with antithyroid drugs. This clonotype was sampled from a female donor with Graves disease.

As DNA, the CDR3 is TGTGCCAGTAGTAGACACACCGGGACAGGGAGCTATGGCTACACCTTC. Protein product: CASSRHTGTGSYGYTF. The rearrangement uses TRBV19 and TRBJ1-2; TRBD1 aligns across 9 bases. CDR1 and CDR2 from the germline V gene are LNHDA and SQIVND (reference sequence). CDR3 length equals 16 residues. The J segment lost 4 bases and the V segment lost 4 bases, leaving 10 bases of the junction unmatched.